These T cell receptor beta chains were read from a single sample in a study of response to subunit inactivated influenza vaccine. MiXCR, applied by TCRdb to the RT-PCR reads, yields one record per CDR3 protein. The top ten hold about 10% of the sample, which has more than 700,000 distinct CDR3 sequences, approximately 21% seen once. This sample comprised PBMCs from blood, obtained around 5 days after vaccination. These receptors originate from a man aged 50 or older who received an inactivated influenza vaccine. Both conserved end residues are part of each CDR3. A D gene is named only where the DNA matches it firmly. Expanded clones are given a class, and other clones once, few, many or no size at all.

CDR3 DNA: TGCAGTGCTAGAGACCTTGACAGGGGGAACACCGGGGAGCTGTTTTTT
CDR3 protein: CSARDLDRGNTGELFF
V gene: TRBV20-1
D gene: TRBD1
clone size: NA
J gene: TRBJ2-2

CDR3 DNA: TGCAGCGCTGGGGTTGTAAAGCGGGGGGGCGATACGCAGTATTTT
CDR3 protein: CSAGVVKRGGDTQYF
V gene: TRBV29-1
D gene: TRBD2
clone size: NA
J gene: TRBJ2-3

CDR3 DNA: TGTGCCTGGAGTGTACCTGGCTACGAGCAGTACTTC
CDR3 protein: CAWSVPGYEQYF
V gene: TRBV30
D gene: NA
clone size: few
J gene: TRBJ2-7

CDR3 DNA: TGTGCCAGCAGCTTAGTGAGGGGGCTAGGGAGATCACCCCTCCACTTT
CDR3 protein: CASSLVRGLGRSPLHF
V gene: TRBV7-2
D gene: TRBD1
clone size: NA
J gene: TRBJ1-6

CDR3 DNA: TGTGCCAGCAGCCGGCTAGCGGGGGGCGACTACGAGCAGTACTTC
CDR3 protein: CASSRLAGGDYEQYF
V gene: TRBV4-2
D gene: TRBD2
clone size: NA
J gene: TRBJ2-7

CDR3 DNA: TGTGCCAGCAGTTTGAGCTACAGAGCCTACGAGCAGTACTTC
CDR3 protein: CASSLSYRAYEQYF
V gene: TRBV12-3/TRBV12-4
D gene: NA
clone size: NA
J gene: TRBJ2-7

CDR3 DNA: TGCAGTGCTCTTACTAGGTCATCAGGCTACACCTTC
CDR3 protein: CSALTRSSGYTF
V gene: TRBV20-1
D gene: NA
clone size: NA
J gene: TRBJ1-2

CDR3 DNA: TGTGCCATCAGTGAGGGGTTCTCCTACGAGCAGTACTTC
CDR3 protein: CAISEGFSYEQYF
V gene: TRBV10-3
D gene: NA
clone size: NA
J gene: TRBJ2-7

CDR3 DNA: TGTGCCAGCAGTTTGGAACTAACCTACGAGCAGTACTTC
CDR3 protein: CASSLELTYEQYF
V gene: TRBV5-1
D gene: NA
clone size: many
J gene: TRBJ2-7

CDR3 DNA: TGTGCCAGCAGCTTAAAGTGGCGACAGGTCGGAGAGACCCAGTACTTC
CDR3 protein: CASSLKWRQVGETQYF
V gene: TRBV5-5
D gene: NA
clone size: few
J gene: TRBJ2-5

CDR3 DNA: TGTGCCAGCAGCTTGGGACTGCTTAGCACAGATACGCAGTATTTT
CDR3 protein: CASSLGLLSTDTQYF
V gene: TRBV11-2
D gene: NA
clone size: NA
J gene: TRBJ2-3

CDR3 DNA: TGTGCCAGCAGCCATACCCTGGGGTTGTACGAGCAGTACTTC
CDR3 protein: CASSHTLGLYEQYF
V gene: TRBV14
D gene: NA
clone size: few
J gene: TRBJ2-7

CDR3 DNA: TGCAGTGCCAGACTAGCGGGACATCTGAACACCGGGGAGCTGTTTTTT
CDR3 protein: CSARLAGHLNTGELFF
V gene: TRBV20-1
D gene: TRBD2
clone size: many
J gene: TRBJ2-2

CDR3 DNA: TGCAGTGCTAGAGATGGCGGAGCGGGATCATACAATGAGCAGTTCTTC
CDR3 protein: CSARDGGAGSYNEQFF
V gene: TRBV20-1
D gene: TRBD2
clone size: NA
J gene: TRBJ2-1

CDR3 DNA: TGTGCCAGCAAACCTCATCATAATTCACCCCTCCACTTT
CDR3 protein: CASKPHHNSPLHF
V gene: TRBV28
D gene: NA
clone size: NA
J gene: TRBJ1-6

CDR3 DNA: TGCGCCAGCAGCACGGGGGAGGGACGTAAAGAGACCCAGTACTTC
CDR3 protein: CASSTGEGRKETQYF
V gene: TRBV5-1
D gene: TRBD2
clone size: NA
J gene: TRBJ2-5

CDR3 DNA: TGCAGTGCTAGCCCGGAAGGGGGAGGGTCCTACGAGCAGTACTTC
CDR3 protein: CSASPEGGGSYEQYF
V gene: TRBV20-1
D gene: NA
clone size: few
J gene: TRBJ2-7

CDR3 DNA: TGCAGTGCTAGAGATCCGGGGGGGAGATTGGCGGAGACCCAGTACTTC
CDR3 protein: CSARDPGGRLAETQYF
V gene: TRBV20-1
D gene: TRBD2
clone size: NA
J gene: TRBJ2-5

CDR3 DNA: TGTGCCAGCAGTCGACCGGGACAGGGCCTTCACACCTTC
CDR3 protein: CASSRPGQGLHTF
V gene: TRBV12-3/TRBV12-4
D gene: TRBD1
clone size: few
J gene: TRBJ1-2

CDR3 DNA: TGTGCCATCAGTGTCGAGCGGGGCCGCACAGATACGCAGTATTTT
CDR3 protein: CAISVERGRTDTQYF
V gene: TRBV10-3
D gene: TRBD2
clone size: NA
J gene: TRBJ2-3

CDR3 DNA: TGTGCCAGCAGACAACAACAGGGGAATCAGCCCCAGCATTTT
CDR3 protein: CASRQQQGNQPQHF
V gene: TRBV6-2/TRBV6-3
D gene: TRBD1
clone size: few
J gene: TRBJ1-5

CDR3 DNA: TGTGCCAGCAGCACATCTATCTCCTACAATGAGCAGTTCTTC
CDR3 protein: CASSTSISYNEQFF
V gene: TRBV7-9
D gene: NA
clone size: NA
J gene: TRBJ2-1

CDR3 DNA: TGCAGTGCCCCCGGGACAGGGTACAAAAACATTCAGTACTTC
CDR3 protein: CSAPGTGYKNIQYF
V gene: TRBV20-1
D gene: TRBD1
clone size: once
J gene: TRBJ2-4

CDR3 DNA: TGTGCCAGCAGCTCCGGGACAGGGGGAGCCTACGAGCAGTACTTC
CDR3 protein: CASSSGTGGAYEQYF
V gene: TRBV7-2
D gene: TRBD1
clone size: few
J gene: TRBJ2-7

CDR3 DNA: TGTGCCAGCAGATATCCGGGGCCCGGGGATGAGCAGTTCTTC
CDR3 protein: CASRYPGPGDEQFF
V gene: TRBV6-5
D gene: NA
clone size: once
J gene: TRBJ2-1